A single sample is the source of the 29 T cell receptor beta chains below, sequenced in a study of blood T cell repertoires in COVID-19 (dated by TCRdb to about 2020). The library was made by the immunoSEQ multiplex PCR assay. TCRdb limited this immuneACCESS table to in-frame rearrangements with V and J called. A share of clones is missing; checked studies link under half to unresolved V genes, and the rest is unexplained. A total of 150,000 to 200,000 clones appear in this sample, about 75% of them only once. The ten largest clonotypes hold around 7.9% of the sample. Sequencing was carried out using peripheral blood. The receptors originated from a woman aged 50 to 60 with active or convalescent COVID-19.

The chain is built from TRBV30 and TRBJ2-3; 11 bases map to TRBD1. Germline V gene lookup returns CDR1 GTSNPN and CDR2 SVGIG (reference sequence). The CDR3 extends over 16 amino acids. The V segment lost 0 bases and the J segment 6 bases; nucleotides outside the gene matches: 8. Written as DNA, the CDR3 is TGTGCCTGGAGTGTCGGTTCGGACAGGGGGCCCGATACGCAGTATTTT. Its translation: CAWSVGSDRGPDTQYF. Variable domain in full (rest from reference TRBV30 and TRBJ2-3): SQTIHQWPATLVQPVGSPLSLECTVEGTSNPNLYWYRQAAGRGLQLLFYSVGIGQISSEVPQNLSASRPQDRQFILSSKKLLLSDSGFYLCAWSVGSDRGPDTQYFGPGTRLTVL.

This clone was found a few times. The genes are TRBV5-6 and TRBJ2-5; 8 positions match TRBD2. The ends lost 6 bases at V and 3 bases at J; junction bases unmatched: 7. This CDR3 is built from 14 residues. Germline CDR1 and CDR2: SGHDT and YYEEEE. The DNA for the CDR3 is TGTGCCAGCATGCTCGGGACTAGAGAAGAGACCCAGTACTTC. The encoded protein is CASMLGTREETQYF.

This clone was seen only once. The CDR3 reads CASSETNSSGANVLTF. The CDR3 region has the DNA TGTGCCAGCAGTGAGACAAACAGCTCTGGGGCCAACGTCCTGACTTTC. V and J are TRBV25-1 and TRBJ2-6; no clear D gene. The CDR3 covers 16 residues. Germline V gene sequence: CDR1 MGHDK, CDR2 SYGVNS. V was shortened by 3 bases and J by 0 bases, with 9 bases between the two germline ends.

The rearrangement joins TRBV30 to TRBJ2-3; TRBD1 matches 10 bases. Germline CDR1 and CDR2: GTSNPN and SVGIG (reference sequence). Losses at the gene ends were 3 bases for V and 0 bases for J; bases not matched to a gene: 12. CDR3 length: 18 residues. CDR3 protein: CAWRGGQGVLSSTDTQYF. The CDR3 bases are TGTGCCTGGAGGGGTGGACAGGGGGTCCTTTCTAGCACAGATACGCAGTATTTT.

The V and J genes are TRBV13 and TRBJ2-6; 9 nucleotides agree with TRBD1. Per germline, CDR1 PRHDT and CDR2 FYEKMQ (reference sequence). V was clipped by 5 bases and J by 2 bases; unmatched bases: 13. CDR3 length equals 19 residues. This CDR3 reads CASSANRDREEPGANVLTF. In DNA, the CDR3 is TGTGCCAGCAGCGCAAACCGGGACAGGGAGGAACCTGGGGCCAACGTCCTGACTTTC.

This clone has a handful of counts. This rearrangement joins TRBV6-4 to TRBJ2-7; D might be TRBD2 (6 bases). The V end lost 8 bases, the J end lost 5 bases, and 13 bases lay between the germline ends. The CDR3 consists of 12 residues. Germline assignment: CDR1 MRHNA and CDR2 SNTAGT. DNA of the CDR3: TGTGCCAGCCGGAGGGGATGGAACGAGCAGTACTTC. It is translated as CASRRGWNEQYF.

For the CDR3, the DNA is TGTGCCAGCAGCTTAAGTAGCGGGGGATCCTACAATGAGCAGTTCTTC. Translation gives CASSLSSGGSYNEQFF. The V gene is TRBV7-3, the J gene TRBJ2-1; 9 nucleotides align to TRBD2. CDR1 SGHTA and CDR2 FQGTGA come from the germline V gene. The length of the CDR3 is 16 residues. The V segment lost 1 base and the J segment 1 base; nucleotides outside the gene matches: 2.

This clone showed up just once. This rearrangement joins TRBV9 to TRBJ2-2, with 8 bases identical to TRBD1. The V and J ends lost 0 bases and 7 bases, in that order; junction bases with no gene match: 2. Germline V CDR1 and CDR2: SGDLS, YYNGEE. This CDR3 has 14 amino acids. CDR3 sequence reads: CASSVGTGHGELFF. The CDR3 nucleotides are TGTGCCAGCAGCGTAGGGACAGGGCACGGGGAGCTGTTTTTT.

The CDR3: CASSLALNYNEQFF. CDR3 in DNA: TGCGCCAGCAGCTTGGCTCTAAACTACAATGAGCAGTTCTTC. The V gene is TRBV5-1, the J gene TRBJ2-1; D is unclear. V was pared by 0 bases and J by 3 bases, with 7 bases between. The CDR3 spans 14 residues. CDR1 is SGHRS, CDR2 YFSETQ, per germline.

The V and J genes are TRBV3-1 (or the pseudogene TRBV3-2) and TRBJ2-7; tentative D call: TRBD2 (6 bases). This CDR3 contains 15 residues. Germline CDR1 and CDR2: LGHDT and YNNKEL (reference sequence). Between the trimmed V and J ends, which lost 6 bases and 1 base, there was a span of 16 bases. For the CDR3, the DNA is TGTGCCAGCAGTGCGGAGGGCGGGAATTCCTACGAGCAGTACTTC. Its protein product is CASSAEGGNSYEQYF.

V and J are TRBV27 and TRBJ1-2; a possible D gene is TRBD1 (5 bases). Germline lookup yields CDR1 MNHEY and CDR2 SMNVEV (reference sequence). There are 14 residues in the CDR3. The V and J ends lost 0 bases and 6 bases respectively, with 11 bases between them. The CDR3 coding sequence is TGTGCCAGCAGTTTATCGTCCAGGGCCAATGGCTACACCTTC. It specifies CASSLSSRANGYTF.

The chain employs TRBV29-1 and TRBJ1-1; weak D call: TRBD1 (6 bases). The V and J ends lost 7 bases and 2 bases respectively, with 11 bases between them. Germline lookup yields CDR1 SQVTM and CDR2 ANQGSEA. The CDR3 is 12 amino acids. The CDR3 reads CSAVGTNTEAFF. CDR3 bases: TGCAGCGCGGTTGGGACAAACACTGAAGCTTTCTTT.

The chain links TRBV5-1 to TRBJ1-2; 7 positions match TRBD1. V lost 3 bases to trimming and J lost 4 bases; unmatched junction nucleotides: 9. CDR1 and CDR2 from the germline V gene are SGHRS and YFSETQ. The CDR3 covers 15 residues. The CDR3: CASSSTGDGGYGYTF. CDR3 bases: TGCGCCAGCAGCTCTACAGGGGACGGGGGCTATGGCTACACCTTC.

In regard to this clone: This specimen includes other DNA sequences encoding the same CDR3. The chain combines TRBV29-1 with TRBJ2-6; D possibly corresponds to TRBD1 (5 bases). The V gene's germline CDR1 is SQVTM and CDR2 ANQGSEA. The CDR3 has 14 amino acids. Trimming stripped 3 bases from V and 0 bases from J, with 6 bases between. The CDR3: CSVDDSSGANVLTF. DNA of the CDR3: TGCAGCGTTGATGACAGCTCTGGGGCCAACGTCCTGACTTTC.

V is TRBV4-2 and J is TRBJ1-4, with D possibly matching TRBD1 (5 bases). Germline V gives CDR1 LGHNA, CDR2 YNFKEQ. The CDR3 runs 16 residues. Trimming removed 2 bases from V and 0 bases from J, with 10 bases in between. Here the CDR3 reads CASSQKGFATNEKLFF. DNA for the CDR3: TGTGCCAGCAGCCAAAAGGGGTTTGCAACTAATGAAAAACTGTTTTTT.

This clone was counted once. The rearrangement links TRBV3-1 (or the pseudogene TRBV3-2) to TRBJ1-3; a possible D gene is TRBD1 (5 bases). CDR1 is LGHDT, CDR2 YNNKEL, per germline (reference sequence). Trimming pared 3 bases from V and 2 bases from J, leaving 11 bases between. CDR3 length equals 15 residues. The CDR3 DNA is TGTGCCAGCAGCCAGGAAGGGGCCGCTGGAAACACCATATATTTT. Protein sequence: CASSQEGAAGNTIYF.

The chain has TRBV29-1 and TRBJ1-1, with 8 positions matching TRBD1. Per germline, CDR1 SQVTM and CDR2 ANQGSEA. Trimming at V came to 4 bases and at J to 8 bases, leaving 6 bases not matched to a gene. This CDR3 is 12 amino acids long. The DNA of the CDR3 is TGCAGCGTTGCCCGGGACAGGTCAGAAGCTTTCTTT. It codes for CSVARDRSEAFF.

This clone was counted only a few times. V usage is TRBV19 and J usage is TRBJ1-6, with D unresolved. Germline lookup yields CDR1 LNHDA and CDR2 SQIVND (reference sequence). The CDR3 covers 13 residues. V dropped 11 bases and J dropped 0 bases, with 8 bases sitting between them. The CDR3 region is CAPRPSYNSPLHF. The CDR3 DNA sequence: TGTGCCCCTAGGCCCTCCTATAATTCACCCCTCCACTTT.

This sequence joins TRBV7-8 and TRBJ1-1; no definite D call. Deletions cut 2 bases from V and 1 base from J, with 5 bases between. Germline loops: CDR1 SGHVS, CDR2 FQNEAQ. The CDR3 extends over 13 amino acids. CDR3 amino acids: CASSLLRNTEAFF. CDR3 sequence (DNA): TGTGCCAGCAGCTTATTGCGGAACACTGAAGCTTTCTTT.

The chain carries TRBV5-1 and TRBJ1-1, with a tentative D call TRBD1 (5 bases). CDR3 length equals 14 residues. Trimming pared 5 bases from V and 1 base from J, leaving 12 bases between. CDR1 is SGHRS, CDR2 YFSETQ, per germline. CDR3 in DNA: TGCGCCAGCAGGGAACAGGTGGAGAACACTGAAGCTTTCTTT. Its translation is CASREQVENTEAFF.

The chain carries TRBV2 and TRBJ2-2; tentative D call: TRBD2 (6 bases). Germline V CDR1 and CDR2: SNHLY, FYNNEI. The ends were cut back, 9 bases at V and 6 bases at J, with 14 bases in the middle. This CDR3 is built from 13 residues. CDR3 in amino acids: CASHLQRAGELFF. The CDR3 DNA sequence: TGTGCCAGTCACCTTCAGCGGGCCGGGGAGCTGTTTTTT.

This clone was counted only a few times. This rearrangement joins TRBV19 to TRBJ1-3, with 9 bases identical to TRBD1. The V gene end was trimmed by 9 bases and the J gene end by 0 bases; junction bases not matched to a gene: 3. This CDR3 region has 14 residues. Germline values: CDR1 LNHDA, CDR2 SQIVND (reference sequence). CDR3 sequence (DNA): TGTGCCAGCGGACAGGGGCACTCTGGAAACACCATATATTTT. This codes for CASGQGHSGNTIYF. The full variable domain, completed using reference TRBV19 and TRBJ1-3, is DGGITQSPKYLFRKEGQNVTLSCEQNLNHDAMYWYRQDPGQGLRLIYYSQIVNDFQKGDIAEGYSVSREKKESFPLTVTSAQKNPTAFYLCASGQGHSGNTIYFGEGSWLTVV.

The chain recombines TRBV2 with TRBJ1-1; weak D call: TRBD1 (6 bases). Trimming took off 8 bases at V and 4 bases at J, with 14 bases between the two ends. This CDR3 is built from 13 residues. Germline values: CDR1 SNHLY, CDR2 FYNNEI. The CDR3: CASRDNWGTEAFF. The CDR3 nucleotides are TGTGCCAGCCGGGACAACTGGGGCACTGAAGCTTTCTTT.

The CDR3 loop reads CASSSRTAPNQPQHF. The CDR3 DNA follows: TGTGCCAGCAGTTCCCGGACAGCCCCGAATCAGCCCCAGCATTTT. The chain couples TRBV28 to TRBJ1-5, with D possibly matching TRBD1 (6 bases). CDR1 and CDR2 (germline): MDHEN, SYDVKM. The CDR3 length is 15 residues. V dropped 4 bases and J dropped 4 bases, with 14 bases sitting between them. The full variable domain, completed using reference TRBV28 and TRBJ1-5, is DVKVTQSSRYLVKRTGEKVFLECVQDMDHENMFWYRQDPGLGLRLIYFSYDVKMKEKGDIPEGYSVSREKKERFSLILESASTNQTSMYLCASSSRTAPNQPQHFGDGTRLSIL.

To note about this clone: At one end the junction does not follow the germline gene, possibly because of a read error. The V and J genes are TRBV29-1 and TRBJ2-2; 7 nucleotides agree with TRBD2. Germline CDR1 SQVTM, CDR2 ANQGSEA. The CDR3 is 14 amino acids. The CDR3 DNA is TGCAGCGTAAGAAGCGGGATGGGCACCGGGGAGCTGTTTTTC. Protein sequence: CSVRSGMGTGELFF.

This sequence joins TRBV30 and TRBJ2-3, with D tentatively TRBD2 (6 bases). This CDR3 spans 13 amino acids. Germline values: CDR1 GTSNPN, CDR2 SVGIG (reference sequence). V gave up 8 bases and J gave up 0 bases, with 12 bases separating them. The DNA of the CDR3 is TGTGCCGTTCCAGGGACTAGCACAGATACGCAGTATTTT. This encodes CAVPGTSTDTQYF.

The chain uses TRBV28 and TRBJ2-7, with 12 bases aligning to TRBD1. V lost 6 bases to trimming and J lost 3 bases; unmatched junction nucleotides: 6. The CDR3 spans 15 residues. Germline V gene sequence: CDR1 MDHEN, CDR2 SYDVKM. Written as DNA, the CDR3 is TGTGCCAGCAGGTCCGGGACAGGGGGCTTCTACGAGCAGTACTTC. Translated: CASRSGTGGFYEQYF.

In its sample, this clone was seen a few times. The rearrangement links TRBV29-1 to TRBJ1-2; D gene unclear. The ends were cut back, 3 bases at V and 7 bases at J, with 18 bases in the middle. CDR3 size: 14 residues. Germline V gene lookup returns CDR1 SQVTM and CDR2 ANQGSEA. CDR3 in amino acids: CSVDWQRERIGYTF. The CDR3 DNA follows: TGCAGCGTTGATTGGCAGAGGGAGAGGATTGGCTACACCTTC.

The CDR3 sequence is CASSLGVGGSYNSPLHF. The CDR3, as DNA: TGTGCCAGCAGCTTAGGGGTCGGCGGCTCCTATAATTCACCCCTCCACTTT. The chain employs TRBV7-6 and TRBJ1-6; D is ambiguous. CDR3 length equals 17 residues. Trimming shortened V by 1 base and J by 0 bases, and 10 bases separated the two germline ends. In germline, CDR1 is SGHVS, CDR2 FNYEAQ.